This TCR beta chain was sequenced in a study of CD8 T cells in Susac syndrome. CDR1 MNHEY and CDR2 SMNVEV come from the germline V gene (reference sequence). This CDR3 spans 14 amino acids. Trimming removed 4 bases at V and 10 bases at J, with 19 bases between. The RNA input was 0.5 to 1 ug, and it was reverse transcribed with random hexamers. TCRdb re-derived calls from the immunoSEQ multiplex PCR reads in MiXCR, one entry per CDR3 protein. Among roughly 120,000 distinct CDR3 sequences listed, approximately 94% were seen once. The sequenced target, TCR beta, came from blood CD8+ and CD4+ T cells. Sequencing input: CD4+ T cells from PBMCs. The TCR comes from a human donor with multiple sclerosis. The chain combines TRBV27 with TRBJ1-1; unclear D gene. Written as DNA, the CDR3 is TGTGCCAGCAGTTATACACCCAACTCAATGGTAGCTTTCTTT. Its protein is CASSYTPNSMVAFF.